These 25 T cell receptor beta chains share one sample of origin, sequenced in a study of metastatic and nonmetastatic thyroid tumors. TCRdb recomputed clones from the PCR reads via MiXCR. The sample lists roughly 12,000 clones; approximately 29% were seen once. No patient received treatment before thyroid surgery. The sample was tumor tissue. Source of these receptors: a female donor with papillary thyroid cancer or a benign thyroid nodule (not recorded which). Some clones in this sample may be carry-over from other donors' samples.

By share, this clone counts as medium-sized (0.01 to 0.1%). DNA of the CDR3: TGTGCCAGCTCCGGACTAGCGGGAGATACGCAGTATTTT. This gives the protein CASSGLAGDTQYF. V and J are TRBV18 and TRBJ2-3; 11 bases are a match to TRBD2. The V and J ends lost 6 bases and 5 bases, in that order; junction bases with no gene match: 1. Germline V CDR1 and CDR2: KGHSH, LQKENI. This CDR3 comprises 13 residues. The full variable domain, with the rest looked up from reference TRBV18 and TRBJ2-3, is NAGVMQNPRHLVRRRGQEARLRCSPMKGHSHVYWYRQLPEEGLKFMVYLQKENIIDESGMPKERFSAEFPKEGPSILRIQQVVRGDSAAYFCASSGLAGDTQYFGPGTRLTVL.

This clone was picked up many times. The CDR3 DNA follows: TGTGCCAGCAGCTTCCGGGGCTTGGAAGCTTTCTTT. Encoded protein: CASSFRGLEAFF. The V and J genes are TRBV5-6 and TRBJ1-1, with D tentatively TRBD1 (5 bases). The CDR3 has 12 amino acids. V was pared by 2 bases and J by 8 bases, with 10 bases between. Per the germline V gene, CDR1 is SGHDT and CDR2 is YYEEEE.

The V gene is TRBV27, the J gene TRBJ1-5; maybe TRBD1 (6 bases). The CDR3 is made up of 15 amino acids. CDR1 and CDR2 from the germline V gene are MNHEY and SMNVEV (reference sequence). The V gene lost 3 bases and the J gene lost 7 bases, with 16 bases spanning the gap. CDR3 amino acids: CASSLGGAHGQPQHF. The CDR3 nucleotides read TGTGCCAGCAGTTTGGGGGGGGCACATGGGCAGCCCCAGCATTTT.

V usage is TRBV6-1 and J usage is TRBJ2-2, with D possibly matching TRBD2 (6 bases). This CDR3 region has 13 residues. With 8 bases removed from V and 7 bases from J, the gap between germline ends came to 14 bases. Germline values: CDR1 MNHNS, CDR2 SASEGT. Written as DNA, the CDR3 is TGTGCCAGCCGACTTGGGGGGATCGGGGAGCTGTTTTTT. Translation: CASRLGGIGELFF.

This clone appeared many times. The V gene is TRBV5-1, the J gene TRBJ1-1, with 9 bases aligning to TRBD1. The CDR3 contains 17 residues. V shed 3 bases and J 0 bases; nucleotides not matched to a gene: 9. From germline, CDR1 is SGHRS and CDR2 YFSETQ. As DNA, the CDR3 is TGCGCCAGCAGCTCGGGACAGGGATACCTCATGAACACTGAAGCTTTCTTT. Translating gives CASSSGQGYLMNTEAFF.

As for this clone: This sequence may be a read error, since a much larger clone differs from it by one base. The V call is TRBV3-1, the J call TRBJ2-5, with 7 bases matching TRBD2. Germline CDR1 and CDR2: LGHDT and YNNKEL (reference sequence). The CDR3 extends over 17 amino acids. CDR3 loop: CASIQAGTIASGETQYF. The CDR3 bases are TGTGCCAGCATCCAAGCTGGGACTATCGCATCGGGGGAGACCCAGTACTTC.

This clone showed up just once. The rearrangement joins TRBV13 to TRBJ2-7; the match to TRBD2 covers 7 bases. The CDR3 has 17 amino acids. Germline CDR1 is PRHDT and CDR2 is FYEKMQ (reference sequence). Germline trimming cut 3 bases from V and 3 bases from J; bases unmatched to any gene: 14. The CDR3 loop reads CASSFDRGTIGGYEQYF. The CDR3 region has the DNA TGTGCCAGCAGCTTCGACCGAGGGACTATCGGTGGCTACGAGCAGTACTTC.

CDR3 sequence reads: CASRWGTGSSQPQHF. CDR3 DNA sequence: TGCGCCAGCAGGTGGGGGACAGGGTCCAGTCAGCCCCAGCATTTT. V usage is TRBV5-1 and J usage is TRBJ1-5; TRBD1 matches at 9 bases. The CDR3 consists of 15 residues. Germline CDR1 SGHRS, CDR2 YFSETQ. J lost 6 bases, V lost 5 bases, and 9 bases had no gene match.

This clone was recorded many times. The chain combines TRBV3-1 with TRBJ1-4, with D possibly matching TRBD1 (6 bases). Trimming shortened V by 4 bases and J by 5 bases, and 17 bases separated the two germline ends. The CDR3 runs to 16 residues. CDR1 LGHDT and CDR2 YNNKEL come from the germline V gene (reference sequence). The CDR3, as DNA: TGTGCCAGCAGCCCAGGGACACAGGCCAGGAATGAAAAACTGTTTTTT. It translates to CASSPGTQARNEKLFF.

This clone is labeled medium-sized. The chain links TRBV19 to TRBJ1-6; TRBD1 aligns across 8 bases. Germline CDR1 reads LNHDA; CDR2 reads SQIVND (reference sequence). The length of the CDR3 is 14 residues. Trimming took 9 bases from V and 7 from J; bases not matched to a gene: 8. The chain's CDR3 is CASSWTGLNSPLHF. Written as DNA, the CDR3 is TGTGCCAGCAGTTGGACAGGGCTGAATTCACCCCTCCACTTT.

Judged by abundance, this clone is medium-sized (0.01 to 0.1%). The V gene is TRBV6-1, the J gene TRBJ1-5; no reliable D call. Germline CDR1 is MNHNS and CDR2 is SASEGT. CDR3 length: 15 amino acids. V lost 6 bases and J lost 3, with 15 bases in between. The CDR3 nucleotides are TGTGCCAGCAGAACCCAGATGAACCACAATCAGCCCCAGCATTTT. Protein: CASRTQMNHNQPQHF.

The chain couples TRBV6-2 or TRBV6-3 to TRBJ2-2; 8 bases fit TRBD2. Germline values: CDR1 MNHEY, CDR2 SVGEGT. V shed 2 bases and J 7 bases; nucleotides not matched to a gene: 12. The CDR3 has 17 amino acids. The chain's CDR3 is CASSYPDPGGRSGELFF. DNA for the CDR3: TGTGCCAGCAGTTACCCTGATCCGGGAGGGAGGAGCGGGGAGCTGTTTTTT.

This clone was seen a handful of times. At one of its ends the junction is not consistent with the germline gene, which may arise from a read error. The chain carries TRBV6-2 or TRBV6-3 and TRBJ2-5, with 9 bases lining up with TRBD2. CDR1 and CDR2 from the germline V gene are MNHEY and SVGEGT. The CDR3 runs to 16 residues. The CDR3 loop is CAISSGERGAADTQYF. In nucleotides, the CDR3 is TGTGCCATCAGTTCGGGGGAGCGGGGGGCTGCGGATACCCAGTACTTC.

This clone is judged medium-sized. The rearrangement links TRBV11-2 to TRBJ2-1; tentatively, D is TRBD2 (5 bases). The length of the CDR3 is 14 residues. Germline V gene sequence: CDR1 SGHAT, CDR2 FQNNGV. V lost 1 base and J lost 7, with 11 bases in between. The CDR3 loop reads CASSLVGVGNEQFF. CDR3 in DNA: TGTGCCAGCAGCTTAGTGGGAGTGGGAAATGAGCAGTTCTTC.

By sample fraction, this clone is medium-sized. The chain is built from TRBV6-2 or TRBV6-3 and TRBJ2-3; D unresolved. Trimming took 3 bases from V and 7 from J, leaving 11 bases between them. The CDR3 extends over 13 amino acids. From germline, CDR1 is MNHEY and CDR2 SVGEGT. CDR3 nucleotide sequence: TGTGCCAGCAGTTATCACTCAAGAAATACGCAGTATTTT. As protein: CASSYHSRNTQYF.

The CDR3 DNA is TGTGCCAGCAGCGTAGATCCAGGAAAAGCAAGGCACAATGAGCAGTTCTTC. Protein: CASSVDPGKARHNEQFF. This chain links TRBV9 with TRBJ2-1; D gene ambiguous. The CDR3 length is 17 residues. V shed 0 bases and J shed 5 bases, with 18 bases lying between them. The germline V gene has CDR1 SGDLS and CDR2 YYNGEE.

In its sample, this clone ranks as medium-sized. The rearrangement links TRBV6-7 to TRBJ2-1; 10 nucleotides line up with TRBD2. TRBV6-7 is treated as an ORF (open reading frame) with a function not yet certain. The CDR3 contains 16 residues. V gave up 10 bases and J gave up 7 bases; unmatched junction bases: 16. In nucleotides, the CDR3 is TGTGCCACCGCGTCGAAGCGGGAGGGCCGGGGGAATGAGCAGTTCTTC. This gives the protein CATASKREGRGNEQFF.

This clone was seen just once. DNA of the CDR3: TGTGCCAGCAGCTTAAGCGGGGGACAATCTAGCACAGATACGCAGTATTTT. Translation gives CASSLSGGQSSTDTQYF. The chain couples TRBV9 to TRBJ2-3; the match to TRBD2 covers 8 bases. CDR3 length equals 17 residues. The ends lost 4 bases at V and 0 bases at J; junction bases unmatched: 10. Germline V lookup: CDR1 SGDLS, CDR2 YYNGEE.

The gene calls are TRBV6-5 and TRBJ2-1; 15 bases are a match to TRBD2. The CDR3 is made up of 17 amino acids. Per germline, CDR1 MNHEY and CDR2 SVGAGI. The V gene end was trimmed by 5 bases and the J gene end by 3 bases; junction bases not matched to a gene: 5. The CDR3 region is CASSPGLAGGIYNEQFF. DNA of the CDR3: TGTGCCAGCAGTCCCGGACTAGCGGGAGGGATCTACAATGAGCAGTTCTTC.

The chain links TRBV24-1 to TRBJ2-3, with unresolved D. There are 13 residues in the CDR3. V dropped 4 bases and J dropped 6 bases, with 10 bases sitting between them. CDR1 KGHDR and CDR2 SFDVKD come from the germline V gene. The CDR3 DNA sequence: TGTGCCACCAGTGACCTGGAATCCGATACGCAGTATTTT. Translating it yields CATSDLESDTQYF.

The sample holds many counts of this clone. The same CDR3 can be traced to other DNA sequences in this sample. The genes are TRBV12-3 or TRBV12-4 and TRBJ1-5; the D is unclear. Trimming took off 3 bases at V and 4 bases at J, with 7 bases between the two ends. The CDR3 is 13 amino acids. The CDR3 here is CASSLRENQPQHF. In DNA form, the CDR3 reads TGTGCCAGCAGTTTGCGGGAGAATCAGCCCCAGCATTTT.

The table lists this clone with a few counts. CDR3 nucleotide sequence: TGTGCCAGCAGGGCGGACAGGGGATGGGATGGCTACACCTTC. It yields the protein CASRADRGWDGYTF. The chain uses TRBV6-1 and TRBJ1-2; TRBD1 matches at 9 bases. After removal of 6 bases from V and 6 bases from J, the junction contained 8 bases not matched to a gene. Germline assignment: CDR1 MNHNS and CDR2 SASEGT. The CDR3 covers 14 residues.

This clone has ten or more counts. The CDR3 loop is CASSESPYSVQFF. In nucleotides, the CDR3 is TGTGCCAGCAGTGAATCCCCCTATAGCGTCCAGTTCTTC. J is TRBJ2-1 and V is TRBV2; TRBD2 is a possible D gene (5 bases). Per germline, CDR1 SNHLY and CDR2 FYNNEI. The CDR3 runs 13 residues. V was clipped by 2 bases and J by 13 bases, with 15 bases between them.

The chain couples TRBV19 to TRBJ2-3; 9 nucleotides align to TRBD2. Germline lookup yields CDR1 LNHDA and CDR2 SQIVND (reference sequence). With 3 bases clipped from V and 3 bases from J, the junction kept 7 bases outside the gene matches. There are 16 residues in the CDR3. This CDR3 reads CASSILAGGPTDTQYF. In DNA form, the CDR3 reads TGTGCCAGTAGTATTTTGGCGGGAGGGCCAACAGATACGCAGTATTTT.

The table lists this clone with many counts. The CDR3 DNA follows: TGTGCCAGCAGCTTATGGCAGTACAATGAGCAGTTCTTC. Protein: CASSLWQYNEQFF. This chain connects TRBV7-2 to TRBJ2-1; no reliable D call. The germline V gene has CDR1 SGHTA and CDR2 FQGNSA. V lost 2 bases, J lost 4 bases, and 6 bases lay in between. The CDR3 extends over 13 amino acids.